The following is a T cell receptor (beta chain) sequence with its context. Its matching antigen is unknown. In this CDR3 the conserved last residue, phenylalanine or tryptophan, is missing, so a read error is likely. This record comes from a study of cytomegalovirus exposure and HLA in healthy donors. The wider study: When 398 donors were genotyped, around 77% of them were found to fall in the Caucasian-associated ancestry cluster.

CDR3 length: 17 residues. V shed 2 bases and J 4 bases; nucleotides not matched to a gene: 14. CDR1 is MNHNS, CDR2 SASEGT, per germline. There were likely unrecorded immune exposures, though donors were nominally healthy when sampled. Study results and caveats: Investigators reported 164 TCR beta chains as tied to cytomegalovirus. Follow-up analysis found HLA locus-dependent TCR association rates, highest for DRB1 and lowest for HLA-C.

Researchers ran the PCR with 60 Vbeta and 13 Jbeta primers. The protocol was immunoSEQ multiplex PCR, while the TCRdb copy is restricted to in-frame clones and leaves out a portion. The data contain 75,000 to 100,000 clones, about 77% of them seen just once; the ten biggest clones take up around 3.5%. Sequencing was performed on PBMCs. The receptor was isolated from a man between 35 and 55 years old in good health and CMV-seronegative. The chain has TRBV6-1 and TRBJ2-7; 7 nucleotides agree with TRBD1. CDR3: CASSERGRGGLRYEQYL. CDR3 sequence (DNA): TGTGCCAGCAGTGAAAGGGGGAGAGGGGGCTTGAGATACGAGCAGTACCTC.